The 32 T cell receptor beta chains listed next were all sequenced from one sample in a study of T cells after yellow fever vaccination. One entry per CDR3 protein results from TCRdb running MiXCR on the 5' RACE reads. The repertoire includes 240,000 or so distinct CDR3 sequences, 6.5% to 8.5% of them detected once, and roughly 0.93% sits in the top ten. The sequencing here drew on CD4+ T cells sorted from PBMCs, taken 15 days after the yellow fever booster vaccination. The receptors originated from a man under 40 who received the YFV17D yellow fever vaccine.

The chain carries TRBV15 and TRBJ2-7; unclear D gene. Germline CDR1 reads LNHNV; CDR2 reads YYDKDF (reference sequence). V was trimmed by 0 bases and J by 2 bases, leaving 5 bases between them. The CDR3 has 13 amino acids. The CDR3 nucleotides read TGTGCCACCAGCAGAGATATTGCCTACGAGCAGTACTTC. This translates into CATSRDIAYEQYF.

This clonotype turned up a few times. The genes are TRBV28 and TRBJ2-7; a weak D match, TRBD1 (6 bases). V was shortened by 2 bases and J by 8 bases, with 10 bases between the two germline ends. CDR3 length: 12 amino acids. Germline lookup yields CDR1 MDHEN and CDR2 SYDVKM. CDR3 residues: CASSLIRGKQYF. CDR3 nucleotides: TGTGCCAGCAGTTTAATCAGGGGAAAGCAGTACTTC. The full variable domain, with the rest looked up from reference TRBV28 and TRBJ2-7, is DVKVTQSSRYLVKRTGEKVFLECVQDMDHENMFWYRQDPGLGLRLIYFSYDVKMKEKGDIPEGYSVSREKKERFSLILESASTNQTSMYLCASSLIRGKQYFGPGTRLTVT.

The sample holds many counts of this clonotype. This rearrangement joins TRBV20-1 to TRBJ1-5; the D is unclear. V lost 6 bases and J 1 base, leaving 10 bases between the germline ends. Germline V lookup: CDR1 DFQATT, CDR2 SNEGSKA (reference sequence). The CDR3 extends over 13 amino acids. This chain's CDR3 is CSAASTSNQPQHF. CDR3 bases: TGCAGTGCCGCCTCCACAAGCAATCAGCCCCAGCATTTT.

This clonotype was counted only a few times. The V call is TRBV20-1, the J call TRBJ2-3; TRBD2 might be the D (6 bases). V gave up 3 bases and J gave up 0 bases, with 13 bases separating them. The CDR3 runs to 15 residues. Germline V gene sequence: CDR1 DFQATT, CDR2 SNEGSKA (reference sequence). Here the CDR3 reads CSASRLSGSTDTQYF. The CDR3 region has the DNA TGCAGTGCTAGCCGTCTGAGCGGGAGCACAGATACGCAGTATTTT.

This clonotype was counted between two and nine times. The chain links TRBV11-1 to TRBJ2-5; possibly TRBD1 for D (6 bases). This CDR3 is 14 amino acids long. V gave up 5 bases and J gave up 5 bases, with 15 bases separating them. In germline, CDR1 is SGHAT, CDR2 FQDESV (reference sequence). CDR3 in amino acids: CASSPQGRSETQYF. In DNA form, the CDR3 reads TGTGCCAGCAGCCCCCAGGGGAGAAGCGAGACCCAGTACTTC.

This clonotype was observed at least ten times. The rearrangement uses TRBV20-1 and TRBJ2-1; no clear D gene. From germline, CDR1 is DFQATT and CDR2 SNEGSKA (reference sequence). The CDR3 has 14 amino acids. The V and J ends lost 1 base and 7 bases respectively, with 14 bases between them. The CDR3, as DNA: TGCAGTGCTAGAGGGAGATACTCCCGGAATGAGCAGTTCTTC. Translated: CSARGRYSRNEQFF.

Of note for this clonotype: The junction departs from the called germline gene at one end, perhaps through a read error. The chain combines TRBV28 with TRBJ2-1; D may be TRBD1 (6 bases). This CDR3 is built from 21 residues. The germline gives CDR1 MDHEN, CDR2 SYDVKM. The CDR3 nucleotides are TGTGTCAGCAGTCAGAAATTCACAGGGTTTTCGGGAAGAGATACGCAAAATGAGCAGTTCTTC. Its translation: CVSSQKFTGFSGRDTQNEQFF.

The sample holds a few counts of this clonotype. The V call is TRBV5-1, the J call TRBJ2-2; possibly TRBD1 for D (6 bases). The CDR3 is 16 residues long. Looked up from germline, CDR1 is SGHRS and CDR2 is YFSETQ. V was clipped by 2 bases and J by 6 bases, with 17 bases between them. The CDR3 reads CASSFLQGSSAGELFF. CDR3 sequence (DNA): TGCGCCAGCAGCTTCTTACAGGGATCCTCTGCCGGGGAGCTGTTTTTT.

The rearrangement links TRBV9 to TRBJ2-7, with D unresolved. Trimming pared 0 bases from V and 0 bases from J, leaving 7 bases between. The CDR3 has 14 amino acids. The V gene's germline CDR1 is SGDLS and CDR2 YYNGEE. CDR3 in DNA: TGTGCCAGCAGCGTAGAGGCGAGCTCCTACGAGCAGTACTTC. As protein: CASSVEASSYEQYF. The full variable domain, in which reference TRBV9 and TRBJ2-7 provide the parts outside the CDR3, is DSGVTQTPKHLITATGQRVTLRCSPRSGDLSVYWYQQSLDQGLQFLIQYYNGEERAKGNILERFSAQQFPDLHSELNLSSLELGDSALYFCASSVEASSYEQYFGPGTRLTVT.

This clonotype was observed at least ten times. The chain recombines TRBV5-1 with TRBJ2-7; 10 bases match TRBD2. V gave up 0 bases and J gave up 3 bases; unmatched junction bases: 6. Germline V CDR1 and CDR2: SGHRS, YFSETQ. This CDR3 region has 16 residues. The CDR3 here is CASSLALRTSGYEQYF. The CDR3 DNA is TGCGCCAGCAGCTTGGCCCTTAGGACTAGCGGCTACGAGCAGTACTTC.

The chain recombines TRBV5-1 with TRBJ2-3, with a possible D match to TRBD2 (6 bases). Deletions cut 3 bases from V and 2 bases from J, with 13 bases between. Germline V gives CDR1 SGHRS, CDR2 YFSETQ. The CDR3 is 15 residues long. CDR3: CASSSQPSATDTQYF. CDR3 sequence (DNA): TGCGCCAGCAGCTCCCAGCCTAGCGCCACAGATACGCAGTATTTT.

This clonotype was observed many times. J is TRBJ2-7 and V is TRBV4-3, with 11 bases fitting TRBD2. Germline assignment: CDR1 LGHNA and CDR2 YSLEER. The J segment lost 2 bases and the V segment lost 4 bases, leaving 4 bases of the junction unmatched. The CDR3 spans 15 residues. As DNA, the CDR3 is TGCGCCAGCAGCCTAACTAGCGGGAGCCCCTACGAGCAGTACTTC. Its translation is CASSLTSGSPYEQYF.

At least ten counts were recorded for this clonotype. This chain links TRBV18 with TRBJ2-7, with TRBD2 identical over 9 bases. The CDR3 totals 15 residues. Germline V gene lookup returns CDR1 KGHSH and CDR2 LQKENI. J was trimmed by 3 bases and V by 0 bases; bases with no gene match: 3. This chain's CDR3 is CASSPPSSGSYEQYF. The CDR3 DNA reads as TGTGCCAGCTCACCACCGAGTAGCGGGAGCTACGAGCAGTACTTC.

This clonotype was detected only a few times. V and J are TRBV20-1 and TRBJ2-1; D may match TRBD1 or TRBD2 (6 bases each). The V gene's germline CDR1 is DFQATT and CDR2 SNEGSKA (reference sequence). This CDR3 is 15 amino acids long. The V end lost 3 bases, the J end lost 6 bases, and 18 bases lay between the germline ends. The DNA of the CDR3 is TGCAGTGCTAGCGGGGGCACACCTGGTGGCAATGAGCAGTTCTTC. As protein: CSASGGTPGGNEQFF.

This clonotype was observed many times. The chain is built from TRBV10-3 and TRBJ2-6; a possible D gene is TRBD1 (5 bases). The V end lost 7 bases, the J end lost 0 bases, and 7 bases lay between the germline ends. CDR1 ENHRY and CDR2 SYGVKD come from the germline V gene. This CDR3 is 14 amino acids long. CDR3 DNA sequence: TGTGCCATCACTGGGGCCTCTGGGGCCAACGTCCTGACTTTC. Protein: CAITGASGANVLTF.

This clonotype was counted at least ten times. The CDR3 protein is CSARDSSYNSPLHF. CDR3 nucleotide sequence: TGCAGTGCTAGAGACAGCTCCTATAATTCACCCCTCCACTTT. V is TRBV20-1 and J is TRBJ1-6; D ambiguous. The V gene lost 0 bases and the J gene lost 0 bases, with 3 bases spanning the gap. This CDR3 contains 14 residues. Germline CDR1 is DFQATT and CDR2 is SNEGSKA (reference sequence).

This clonotype came up many times. The chain uses TRBV7-9 and TRBJ2-7; 9 bases map to TRBD2. The CDR3 loop spans 16 amino acids. Germline V gene data show CDR1 as SEHNR and CDR2 as FQNEAQ (reference sequence). V dropped 5 bases and J dropped 2; count of bases not matched to a gene: 10. The CDR3 coding sequence is TGTGCCAGCAGCCTCGGGGGTAGCGGGAGCCCCTACGAGCAGTACTTC. This gives the protein CASSLGGSGSPYEQYF.

Only a few counts were recorded for this clonotype. This chain uses TRBV3-1 with TRBJ2-2; D ambiguous. The CDR3 consists of 13 residues. Per the germline V gene, CDR1 is LGHDT and CDR2 is YNNKEL (reference sequence). Trimming stripped 1 base from V and 7 bases from J, with 7 bases between. For the CDR3, the DNA is TGTGCCAGCAGCCAAGTGAATCACGGGGAGCTGTTTTTT. It yields the protein CASSQVNHGELFF.

The chain couples TRBV20-1 to TRBJ2-3, with D possibly being TRBD2 (5 bases). The CDR3 spans 13 residues. Trimming left V 5 bases short and J 2 bases short, with 11 bases between. Germline V lookup: CDR1 DFQATT, CDR2 SNEGSKA (reference sequence). DNA of the CDR3: TGCAGTGCTGAGGGCAGTACCACAGATACGCAGTATTTT. Amino acid sequence: CSAEGSTTDTQYF.

CDR3: CASSYSAFGYTF. DNA for the CDR3: TGTGCCAGCAGCTACTCGGCCTTCGGCTACACCTTC. The rearrangement joins TRBV7-8 to TRBJ1-2; D is undetermined. The CDR3 has 12 amino acids. The V gene's germline CDR1 is SGHVS and CDR2 FQNEAQ. Trimming removed 4 bases at V and 8 bases at J, with 11 bases between.

The rearrangement joins TRBV5-1 to TRBJ2-7; TRBD2 agrees at 9 bases. CDR3 length: 15 residues. Looked up from germline, CDR1 is SGHRS and CDR2 is YFSETQ. The V gene end was trimmed by 2 bases and the J gene end by 2 bases; junction bases not matched to a gene: 5. CDR3 protein: CASSFLSGSTYEQYF. The CDR3 DNA follows: TGCGCCAGCAGCTTCCTTAGCGGGAGCACCTACGAGCAGTACTTC. The variable domain in full, with the rest retrieved from reference TRBV5-1 and TRBJ2-7, is KAGVTQTPRYLIKTRGQQVTLSCSPISGHRSVSWYQQTPGQGLQFLFEYFSETQRNKGNFPGRFSGRQFSNSRSEMNVSTLELGDSALYLCASSFLSGSTYEQYFGPGTRLTVT.

The sample holds a few counts of this clonotype. This sequence joins TRBV20-1 and TRBJ2-3; 7 nucleotides match TRBD1. The CDR3 has 13 amino acids. The V gene end was trimmed by 5 bases and the J gene end by 1 base; junction bases not matched to a gene: 3. Looked up from germline, CDR1 is DFQATT and CDR2 is SNEGSKA (reference sequence). The CDR3 nucleotides read TGCAGTGCTTGGGACAGTCGCACAGATACGCAGTATTTT. Translation: CSAWDSRTDTQYF.

CDR3 residues: CSLRLAGGGSTDTQYF. For the CDR3, the DNA is TGCAGCTTGCGGCTAGCGGGAGGAGGGAGCACAGATACGCAGTATTTT. V usage is TRBV20-1 and J usage is TRBJ2-3; 11 bases line up with TRBD2. This CDR3 has 16 amino acids. Germline loops: CDR1 DFQATT, CDR2 SNEGSKA (reference sequence).

Only a few counts were recorded for this clonotype. CDR3 region: CASRRQGMGETQYF. The CDR3 DNA sequence: TGTGCCAGTAGAAGACAGGGGATGGGAGAGACCCAGTACTTC. The V gene is TRBV19, the J gene TRBJ2-5; 8 nucleotides agree with TRBD1. Germline assignment: CDR1 LNHDA and CDR2 SQIVND (reference sequence). V lost 6 bases, J lost 4 bases, and 7 bases stayed unmatched. CDR3 length: 14 amino acids.

The V and J genes are TRBV7-3 and TRBJ2-1, with D tentatively TRBD2 (5 bases). The CDR3 is 15 residues long. Trimming took off 5 bases at V and 3 bases at J, with 14 bases between the two ends. CDR1 and CDR2 (germline): SGHTA, FQGTGA. CDR3 in amino acids: CASSKGRVDYNEQFF. CDR3 DNA sequence: TGTGCCAGCAGCAAAGGGCGGGTAGACTACAATGAGCAGTTCTTC.

This clonotype showed up many times. The rearrangement links TRBV11-2 to TRBJ2-1; 8 nucleotides agree with TRBD2. V shed 0 bases and J 8 bases; nucleotides not matched to a gene: 12. The germline V gene encodes CDR1 SGHAT and CDR2 FQNNGV. The CDR3 extends over 17 amino acids. CDR3 loop: CASSLEASGRYVDEQFF. In DNA, the CDR3 is TGTGCCAGCAGCTTAGAAGCGAGCGGGAGATACGTCGATGAGCAGTTCTTC.

This sequence joins TRBV20-1 and TRBJ2-7; D may be TRBD1 (6 bases). The CDR3 contains 11 residues. The V and J ends lost 5 bases and 5 bases respectively, with 10 bases between them. Germline lookup yields CDR1 DFQATT and CDR2 SNEGSKA (reference sequence). The CDR3: CSASPGDEQYF. DNA for the CDR3: TGCAGTGCTTCCCCAGGGGACGAGCAGTACTTC.

This chain links TRBV20-1 with TRBJ2-1; no reliable D call. CDR1 and CDR2 from the germline V gene are DFQATT and SNEGSKA (reference sequence). Trimming removed 2 bases at V and 3 bases at J, with 23 bases between. CDR3 size: 18 residues. Written as DNA, the CDR3 is TGCAGTGCTAGAAGCTGGGGTGGTAGCCCTAAGAACTACAATGAGCAGTTCTTC. Translation gives CSARSWGGSPKNYNEQFF.

The CDR3 DNA follows: TGTGCCAGCAGCCAAGTTACAGCGGGAGGTGACCGGGAGCTGTTTTTT. This translates into CASSQVTAGGDRELFF. The genes are TRBV4-2 and TRBJ2-2, with TRBD2 matching over 9 bases. The germline V gene encodes CDR1 LGHNA and CDR2 YNFKEQ. The ends lost 1 base at V and 9 bases at J; junction bases unmatched: 9. This CDR3 has 16 amino acids.

The sample holds a few counts of this clonotype. The genes are TRBV7-2 and TRBJ2-1, with 7 positions matching TRBD2. The V gene end was trimmed by 1 base and the J gene end by 0 bases; junction bases not matched to a gene: 3. Germline CDR1 and CDR2: SGHTA and FQGNSA. CDR3 length: 16 amino acids. The CDR3 reads CASSLVGGSSYNEQFF. As DNA, the CDR3 is TGTGCCAGCAGCTTAGTAGGCGGGAGCTCCTACAATGAGCAGTTCTTC.

This clonotype was counted a few times. V gene TRBV24-1 combines with J gene TRBJ2-7, with TRBD1 matching 7 bases. The germline V gene encodes CDR1 KGHDR and CDR2 SFDVKD. The junction had 13 bases not matched to a gene; V was cut back by 9 bases and J by 3 bases. The CDR3 sequence is 15 residues long. The CDR3 loop reads CATRSRGQSFYEQYF. In DNA form, the CDR3 reads TGTGCCACCCGGTCCCGGGGACAGAGTTTCTACGAGCAGTACTTC.

This clonotype was counted a few times. This chain uses TRBV29-1 with TRBJ2-5; TRBD1 aligns across 7 bases. Trimming took 6 bases from V and 5 from J; bases not matched to a gene: 3. This CDR3 has 11 residues. The V gene's germline CDR1 is SQVTM and CDR2 ANQGSEA. The CDR3 DNA reads as TGCAGCGTAGACAGGGCGGAGACCCAGTACTTC. Its protein is CSVDRAETQYF.